This T cell receptor beta chain was sequenced during a study of Ad26.COV2.S vaccination and SARS-CoV-2 variants. The germline V and J ends were trimmed by 7 bases and 5 bases, with 17 bases remaining between them. The CDR3 covers 15 residues. CDR1 and CDR2 from the germline V gene are LNHDA and SQIVND (reference sequence). Treatment noted: some 20 received Ad26.COV2.S at low or high dose, single or two shots; a few received placebo; per-sample allocation not given. Sampling took place 63 days after the first vaccine or placebo injection. Libraries were prepared by immunoSEQ multiplex PCR; TCRdb keeps only in-frame clonotypes and omits some of them. In the table there are around 300,000 clones, 75% to 90% of which are singletons.

The chain employs TRBV19 and TRBJ1-4, with D possibly matching TRBD1 (5 bases). The source material was peripheral blood, sampled in a trial of Ad26.COV2.S vaccine versus placebo. The TCR sequence derives from a person between 18 and 59 years old who received the Ad26.COV2.S COVID-19 vaccine or a placebo. The CDR3 region is CASTNYGTLNEKLFF. The CDR3 nucleotides read TGTGCCAGTACCAATTATGGGACCCTGAATGAAAAACTGTTTTTT.